The sequence of this T cell receptor beta chain was determined in a study of beta chain features in type 1 diabetes. Study-wide background: No age, gender or cell yield differences were seen between patients and healthy donors. Broader study findings: More deletions and fewer insertions at VDJ junctions were found in patients with type 1 diabetes.

V lost 5 bases and J lost 7; bases outside the gene matches: 5. This CDR3 is 13 amino acids long. Germline loops: CDR1 MNHNY, CDR2 SVGAGI (reference sequence). Reverse transcribing all isolated RNA meant expressed TCRB transcripts were sequenced. Profiled with immunoSEQ multiplex PCR; TCRdb holds only in-frame clones, not every one. This table has approximately 150,000 clones, 10% appearing once. This clone was detected a few times. Its antigen is unidentified. Other nucleotide sequences in the sample specify the same CDR3. The specimen sequenced was naive CD4+ T cells from blood. This chain joins TRBV6-6 and TRBJ2-7; the match to TRBD1 covers 10 bases. This TCR was recovered from a man younger than 35 in good health. DNA of the CDR3: TGTGCCAGCAGTCGACAGGGGGCCGCTGAGCAGTACTTC. This codes for CASSRQGAAEQYF.